The rows below give T cell receptor beta chains drawn from one sample of a study of tumor and adjacent non-tumor tissue in lung cancer. MiXCR, run by TCRdb on the multiplex PCR reads, gives a single entry per CDR3 protein. The sample holds about 140,000 distinct CDR3 sequences; approximately 70% are singletons and the top ten take roughly 18%. The sequenced material came from lung tumor tissue. The receptors stem from a man aged 55 to 70 with small cell lung cancer. The CDR3 runs from the conserved cysteine through the conserved F or W. D genes are given only for firm matches. Clone size is not always given. Where it is, it says once, few, many or a class for expanded clones.

.,TRBV11-2,TRBJ1-1,.,TGTGCCAGCACCCCGGGGGTGATGAACACCCAAGCTTTCTTT,CASTPGVMNTQAFF
.,TRBV12-3/TRBV12-4,TRBJ2-3,.,TGTGCCAGCAGCGTTACCATGGGGGTCGGGCCAGATACGCAGTATTTT,CASSVTMGVGPDTQYF
.,TRBV29-1,TRBJ2-2,TRBD2,TGCAGGGCTGGCCTAGCGGGAGATACGCGCACCGGGGAGCTGTTTTTT,CRAGLAGDTRTGELFF
.,TRBV20-1,TRBJ2-3,.,TGCACTGGTAGAGGGGGGAGCGGGACAGATACGCAGTATTTT,CTGRGGSGTDTQYF
.,TRBV6-1,TRBJ1-2,.,TGTGCCAACACGTTATCCCGGGACAATCATGGCTACACCTTC,CANTLSRDNHGYTF
.,TRBV11-2,TRBJ2-3,.,TGTGCCAGCACCTCTACCCTAGGTAGCGGAAGGGAAATCGGCTTCACAGATACGCAGTATTTT,CASTSTLGSGREIGFTDTQYF
.,TRBV6-2/TRBV6-3,TRBJ1-3,.,TGTGCCAGCTGTTACTCGGGACGCCTATCTGGAAACACCATATATTTT,CASCYSGRLSGNTIYF
many,TRBV20-1,TRBJ1-6,TRBD1,TGCAGTGCTAGAGTTCTCACAGGGGGTTCACCCCTCCACTTT,CSARVLTGGSPLHF
.,TRBV20-1,TRBJ2-3,.,TGCAGTGCTAGAGATCCGGCCCTCGGGGCAGATACGCAGTATTTT,CSARDPALGADTQYF
.,TRBV11-3,TRBJ2-1,TRBD1,TGTACCAGCAGCTTAGCTGGACAGGGACTCTACATTGAGCAGTTCTTC,CTSSLAGQGLYIEQFF
.,TRBV28,TRBJ1-1,.,TGTGCCAACAGTTTCAGGACTGAATCTTTCTTT,CANSFRTESFF
.,TRBV6-5,TRBJ2-3,TRBD1,TGTGCCAGCAGCCGACAGGGCGTCGCCTATGATACGCAGTATTTT,CASSRQGVAYDTQYF
.,TRBV11-3,TRBJ2-7,.,TGTGTCAGCAGCTTGATCGACGGTGCCTACGAGCAGTACTTC,CVSSLIDGAYEQYF
few,TRBV4-1,TRBJ2-2,TRBD2,TGCGCCAGCAGCCAAGGTCGAGTGGGACTAGCGGGATCCACCGGGGAGCTGTTTTTT,CASSQGRVGLAGSTGELFF
.,TRBV11-2,TRBJ2-1,TRBD2,TGTGCCAGCAGCGATGTAGCGGGAGAAGGGGAGTTCTTC,CASSDVAGEGEFF
.,TRBV5-1,TRBJ2-3,.,TGCGCCAGCAGCTTGCTTGGAGATAGGCAGTATTTT,CASSLLGDRQYF
once,TRBV19,TRBJ1-1,.,TGTGCCACGTCGGACAGCATGAACACTGAAGCTTTCTTT,CATSDSMNTEAFF
.,TRBV6-1,TRBJ2-7,.,TGTGCCAGCAGTGTCGGACAGCTCTACGAGCAATACTTC,CASSVGQLYEQYF
.,TRBV6-1,TRBJ1-5,.,TGTGCCATCAGTGAAGCGTTGTTCCGTCAGCCCCAGCATTTT,CAISEALFRQPQHF
.,TRBV12-3/TRBV12-4,TRBJ2-6,.,TGTACCAGCAGTTTAGAGGTCGCTGGGGCCAACGTCCTGACTTTC,CTSSLEVAGANVLTF
.,TRBV10-3,TRBJ2-2,TRBD1,TGTGCCATCGGGGCGCCGGTCTTTCGACAGGGATTGGACACCGGGGAGCTGTTTTTT,CAIGAPVFRQGLDTGELFF
.,TRBV4-1,TRBJ2-7,.,TGCGCCAGCAGAGGGGAAATCAGCGCTACCTACGAGCAGTACTTC,CASRGEISATYEQYF